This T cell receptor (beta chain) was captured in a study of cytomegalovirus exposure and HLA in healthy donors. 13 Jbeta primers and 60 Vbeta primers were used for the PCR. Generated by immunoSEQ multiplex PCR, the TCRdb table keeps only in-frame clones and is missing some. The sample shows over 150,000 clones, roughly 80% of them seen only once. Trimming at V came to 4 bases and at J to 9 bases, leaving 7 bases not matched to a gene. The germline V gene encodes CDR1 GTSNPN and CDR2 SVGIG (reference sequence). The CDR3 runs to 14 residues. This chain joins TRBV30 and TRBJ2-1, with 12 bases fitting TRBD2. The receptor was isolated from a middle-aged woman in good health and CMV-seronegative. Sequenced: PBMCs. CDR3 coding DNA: TGTGCCTGGACTAGCGGGAGGGCCGGGGGTGAGCAGTTCTTC. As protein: CAWTSGRAGGEQFF. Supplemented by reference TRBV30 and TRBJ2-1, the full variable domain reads SQTIHQWPATLVQPVGSPLSLECTVEGTSNPNLYWYRQAAGRGLQLLFYSVGIGQISSEVPQNLSASRPQDRQFILSSKKLLLSDSGFYLCAWTSGRAGGEQFFGPGTRLTVL.